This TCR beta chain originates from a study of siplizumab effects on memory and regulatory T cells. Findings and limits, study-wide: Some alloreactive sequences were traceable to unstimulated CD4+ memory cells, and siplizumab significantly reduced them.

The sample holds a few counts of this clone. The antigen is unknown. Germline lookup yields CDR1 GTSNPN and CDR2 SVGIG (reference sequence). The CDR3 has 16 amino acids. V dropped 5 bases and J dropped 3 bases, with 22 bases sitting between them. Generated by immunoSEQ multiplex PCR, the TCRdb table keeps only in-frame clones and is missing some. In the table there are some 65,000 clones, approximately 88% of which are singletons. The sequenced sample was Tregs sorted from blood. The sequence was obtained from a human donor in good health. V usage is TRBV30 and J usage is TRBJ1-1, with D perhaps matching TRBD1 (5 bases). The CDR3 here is CAWGPKPRAGYTEAFF. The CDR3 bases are TGTGCCTGGGGCCCGAAACCCAGGGCGGGGTACACTGAAGCTTTCTTT.